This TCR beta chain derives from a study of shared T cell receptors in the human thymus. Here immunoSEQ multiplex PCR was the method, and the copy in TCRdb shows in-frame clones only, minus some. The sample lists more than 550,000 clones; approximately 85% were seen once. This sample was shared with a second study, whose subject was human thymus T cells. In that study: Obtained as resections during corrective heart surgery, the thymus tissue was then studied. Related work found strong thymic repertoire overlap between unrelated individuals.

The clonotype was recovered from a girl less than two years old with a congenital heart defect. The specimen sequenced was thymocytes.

CDR3 DNA sequence: TGTGCCTGGAGTGCGAAAAAACGGACAGGAGAGACCCAGCATTTT. Its protein product is CAWSAKKRTGETQHF. The rearrangement uses TRBV30 and TRBJ1-5; 7 nucleotides match TRBD1. This CDR3 is built from 15 residues. The V segment lost 1 base and the J segment 11 bases; nucleotides outside the gene matches: 14. Germline CDR1 and CDR2: GTSNPN and SVGIG (reference sequence).